The entry that follows covers one T cell receptor (beta chain) sequence. Measured with immunoSEQ multiplex PCR; TCRdb has only the in-frame clones, and not every one. The data contain roughly 320,000 clones, 87% of them singletons. The CDR3 is 14 residues long. The V gene's germline CDR1 is MNHEY and CDR2 SMNVEV (reference sequence). The V and J ends lost 3 bases and 7 bases, in that order; junction bases with no gene match: 3. This sample is part of a study of shared clonotypes between healthy human individuals. The receptor comes from a man aged 18-30 years in good health. Sequenced: memory CD8+ T cells sorted from blood. Subset meaning: CD45RO+ cells pooled with CCR7-negative TemRA cells. The genes are TRBV27 and TRBJ2-1; 10 bases agree with TRBD2. CDR3 coding DNA: TGTGCCAGCAGTTTGGGTAGCGGGGGGAATGAGCAGTTCTTC. It codes for CASSLGSGGNEQFF.